This TCR beta chain was sequenced for a study of cytomegalovirus exposure and HLA in healthy donors. Background on the study: In an early release, HLA-typed donors contributed tens of millions of unique TCR sequences. The Caucasian-associated ancestry cluster held about 80% of roughly 400 genotyped donors.

In the PCR, 60 Vbeta and 13 Jbeta primers were used. Profiling relied on immunoSEQ multiplex PCR, and the TCRdb table lists in-frame clones only, not all of them. This repertoire shows 150,000 to 200,000 clones, approximately 79% found once; its top ten account for about an eighth. As to this clone: The target antigen is unknown.

Study results and caveats: Association with HLA alleles at 0.05 false discovery rate was found for about 17,000 TCR beta sequences in a later analysis. For cytomegalovirus status, the classifier reportedly gave diagnoses with high specificity and sensitivity.

Material: PBMCs. This clonotype originated in a middle-aged man in good health and CMV-seropositive.

CDR3 nucleotides: TGTGCCAGCAGCGTAGGAGGGGGCGAGGCCGGTGGCTACACCTTC. The encoded protein is CASSVGGGEAGGYTF. The chain couples TRBV9 to TRBJ1-2; 7 bases fit TRBD1. After removal of 0 bases from V and 7 bases from J, the junction contained 9 bases not matched to a gene. Germline values: CDR1 SGDLS, CDR2 YYNGEE. This CDR3 is 15 amino acids long.